This TCR beta chain came from a study of T cell repertoires in cytomegalovirus infection. With respect to this clonotype: What it recognizes is unknown.

This CDR3 contains 16 residues. Germline loops: CDR1 SEHNR, CDR2 FQNEAQ (reference sequence). V was shortened by 3 bases and J by 7 bases, with 16 bases between the two germline ends. TCRdb processed the reads anew with MiXCR; each CDR3 protein has one entry. The data contain about 700,000 distinct CDR3 sequences, approximately 33% of them seen just once; the ten biggest clones take up about 18%. The genes are TRBV7-9 and TRBJ1-6; D possibly corresponds to TRBD1 (6 bases). The receptor's source is a human donor in good health (CMV status not recorded). Some clones in this sample may be carry-over from other donors' samples. The sequenced sample was cultured PBMCs, obtained from culture after CMV antigen stimulation. CDR3 sequence reads: CASSLAGEGLNSPLHF. The DNA of the CDR3 is TGTGCCAGCAGCTTGGCAGGGGAAGGGTTGAATTCACCCCTCCACTTT.